The 8 T cell receptor beta chains listed next were all sequenced from one sample in a study of T-cell memory formation after mild COVID-19. TCRdb ran MiXCR on the 5' RACE reads and lists one entry per CDR3 protein. The sample records 450,000 to 650,000 distinct CDR3 sequences, roughly 18% being singletons. Sequencing input: PBMCs or a T cell subset sorted from them (not recorded which). The receptors shown here come from an adult woman who had mild COVID-19 (a few samples of this study predate the infection). Cell type and time point are not known.

CDR3 sequence reads: CASSYSRQGYEQYF. The CDR3 nucleotides are TGTGCCAGCAGTTACTCGAGGCAGGGCTACGAGCAGTACTTC. The chain carries TRBV6-2 or TRBV6-3 and TRBJ2-7, with a tentative D call TRBD1 (5 bases). The CDR3 length is 14 residues. Trimming took 0 bases from V and 3 from J, leaving 9 bases between them. Germline lookup yields CDR1 MNHEY and CDR2 SVGEGT.

This clonotype showed up just a few times. This sequence joins TRBV11-2 and TRBJ2-1, with D maybe TRBD1 (5 bases). CDR1 and CDR2 (germline): SGHAT, FQNNGV. Trimming took off 1 base at V and 5 bases at J, with 12 bases between the two ends. CDR3 length: 15 residues. CDR3 protein: CASSLGQRRDNEQFF. The CDR3 nucleotides are TGTGCCAGCAGCTTAGGACAGCGAAGGGACAATGAGCAGTTCTTC. Based on the CDR3 plus reference TRBV11-2 and TRBJ2-1, the full variable domain is EAGVAQSPRYKIIEKRQSVAFWCNPISGHATLYWYQQILGQGPKLLIQFQNNGVVDDSQLPKDRFSAERLKGVDSTLKIQPAKLEDSAVYLCASSLGQRRDNEQFFGPGTRLTVL.

This clonotype has a handful of counts. The rearrangement joins TRBV6-5 to TRBJ1-5; 8 bases are shared with TRBD1. The germline CDR1 and CDR2 sequences are MNHEY and SVGAGI. This CDR3 comprises 15 residues. V dropped 4 bases and J dropped 2; count of bases not matched to a gene: 4. The CDR3 here is CASSSPGQGNQPQHF. CDR3 coding DNA: TGTGCCAGCAGTTCCCCGGGACAGGGCAATCAGCCCCAGCATTTT.

This clonotype appeared a few times. The rearrangement links TRBV7-3 to TRBJ2-1; TRBD2 matches at 8 bases. The CDR3 extends over 17 amino acids. Looked up from germline, CDR1 is SGHTA and CDR2 is FQGTGA. The J segment lost 1 base and the V segment lost 6 bases, leaving 11 bases of the junction unmatched. DNA for the CDR3: TGTGCCAGCAGGTCAGGCATACGGGAGGGGTCCTACAATGAGCAGTTCTTC. Residues: CASRSGIREGSYNEQFF.

This clonotype has only a few counts. The chain couples TRBV2 to TRBJ2-2, with D hard to call. The CDR3 has 13 amino acids. Germline V gene lookup returns CDR1 SNHLY and CDR2 FYNNEI. V lost 8 bases and J 7 bases, leaving 14 bases between the germline ends. The CDR3 protein is CASRLGVGGELFF. The CDR3 DNA reads TGTGCCAGCCGGCTCGGAGTAGGCGGGGAGCTGTTTTTT.

Ten or more counts support this clonotype. The V call is TRBV12-3 or TRBV12-4, the J call TRBJ2-7; 10 positions agree with TRBD2. V gave up 6 bases and J gave up 4 bases; unmatched junction bases: 3. The CDR3 contains 13 residues. The CDR3 DNA sequence: TGTGCCAGCAGAGCGGGAGGGCCATACGAGCAGTACTTC. Translated: CASRAGGPYEQYF.

This clonotype was seen a few times. CDR3 DNA sequence: TGTGCCAGCAGCTTGGAGGGTACAGGGGGTCTCGGCTACACCTTC. It translates to CASSLEGTGGLGYTF. The chain is built from TRBV5-6 and TRBJ1-2; 8 nucleotides line up with TRBD1. Losses at the gene ends were 0 bases for V and 8 bases for J; bases not matched to a gene: 9. The CDR3 consists of 15 residues. Per the germline V gene, CDR1 is SGHDT and CDR2 is YYEEEE.

The chain uses TRBV3-1 and TRBJ2-3, with D tentatively TRBD1 or TRBD2 (5 bases each). The germline gives CDR1 LGHDT, CDR2 YNNKEL (reference sequence). The V end was cut by 7 bases, the J end by 0 bases, with 11 bases between. The CDR3 spans 14 residues. The CDR3 region is CASNSRGSTDTQYF. Written as DNA, the CDR3 is TGTGCCAGCAACTCACGGGGCAGCACAGATACGCAGTATTTT.